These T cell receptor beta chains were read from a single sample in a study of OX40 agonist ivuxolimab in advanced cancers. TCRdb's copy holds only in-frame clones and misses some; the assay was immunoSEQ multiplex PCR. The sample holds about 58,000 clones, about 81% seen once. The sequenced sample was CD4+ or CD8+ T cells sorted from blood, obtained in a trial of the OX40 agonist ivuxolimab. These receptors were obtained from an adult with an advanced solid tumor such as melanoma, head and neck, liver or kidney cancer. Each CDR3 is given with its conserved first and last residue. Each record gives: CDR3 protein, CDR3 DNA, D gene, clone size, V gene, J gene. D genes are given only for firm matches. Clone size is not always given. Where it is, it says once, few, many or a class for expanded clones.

CDR3aa: CASSMRGGLNEQFF
CDR3nt: TGTGCCAGCAGTATGAGGGGGGGCCTGAATGAGCAGTTCTTC
d_gene: -
abundance: -
v_gene: TRBV27
j_gene: TRBJ2-1

CDR3aa: CASSRGPPPETQYF
CDR3nt: TGTGCCAGCAGCCGCGGACCTCCCCCGGAGACCCAGTACTTC
d_gene: -
abundance: -
v_gene: TRBV6-5
j_gene: TRBJ2-5

CDR3aa: CASNPSPRDSSRGGYTF
CDR3nt: TGTGCCAGTAACCCAAGCCCCCGGGACAGCTCCCGGGGTGGCTACACCTTC
d_gene: TRBD1
abundance: -
v_gene: TRBV19
j_gene: TRBJ1-2

CDR3aa: CASILRTGGLEQYF
CDR3nt: TGTGCCAGCATCCTCCGGACAGGGGGCCTCGAGCAGTACTTC
d_gene: TRBD1
abundance: -
v_gene: TRBV6-1
j_gene: TRBJ2-7

CDR3aa: CASSLFRLEGGSEQYF
CDR3nt: TGTGCCAGCAGCTTGTTCCGTTTGGAGGGGGGGTCCGAGCAGTACTTC
d_gene: -
abundance: -
v_gene: TRBV5-6
j_gene: TRBJ2-7

CDR3aa: CASSRGTSGLYQETQYF
CDR3nt: TGTGCCAGCAGCAGGGGGACTAGCGGATTGTACCAAGAGACCCAGTACTTC
d_gene: TRBD2
abundance: -
v_gene: TRBV5-8
j_gene: TRBJ2-5

CDR3aa: CASSIGDREETQYF
CDR3nt: TGCGCCAGCAGCATTGGGGACAGAGAAGAGACCCAGTACTTC
d_gene: TRBD1
abundance: once
v_gene: TRBV5-1
j_gene: TRBJ2-5

CDR3aa: CASSLDRGYQETQYF
CDR3nt: TGTGCCAGCAGCTTAGACAGGGGGTACCAAGAGACCCAGTACTTC
d_gene: TRBD1
abundance: -
v_gene: TRBV7-2
j_gene: TRBJ2-5

CDR3aa: CASREGAGETQYF
CDR3nt: TGTGCCAGCAGGGAGGGAGCGGGGGAGACCCAGTACTTC
d_gene: TRBD2
abundance: -
v_gene: TRBV7-3
j_gene: TRBJ2-5

CDR3aa: CASSVGPRGSATQYF
CDR3nt: TGTGCCAGCAGCGTAGGGCCCAGGGGGTCCGCGACCCAGTACTTC
d_gene: TRBD1
abundance: -
v_gene: TRBV9
j_gene: TRBJ2-5

CDR3aa: CASSPPGDHYGYTF
CDR3nt: TGCGCCAGCAGCCCCCCAGGGGACCACTATGGCTACACCTTC
d_gene: -
abundance: -
v_gene: TRBV5-1
j_gene: TRBJ1-2

CDR3aa: CASRQSLAGGRGDTQYF
CDR3nt: TGTGCCAGCAGACAAAGTTTGGCGGGGGGGCGGGGAGATACGCAGTATTTT
d_gene: TRBD2
abundance: -
v_gene: TRBV4-2
j_gene: TRBJ2-3

CDR3aa: CASSVRTGETEAFF
CDR3nt: TGCGCCAGCAGCGTTAGGACAGGGGAGACTGAAGCTTTCTTT
d_gene: TRBD1
abundance: -
v_gene: TRBV5-1
j_gene: TRBJ1-1

CDR3aa: CASSTSGGNTGELFF
CDR3nt: TGTGCCAGTAGTACTAGCGGGGGGAACACCGGGGAGCTGTTTTTT
d_gene: TRBD2
abundance: -
v_gene: TRBV19
j_gene: TRBJ2-2

CDR3aa: CASSLDRQNSYEQYF
CDR3nt: TGTGCCAGCAGCTTAGATCGCCAGAACTCCTACGAGCAGTACTTC
d_gene: -
abundance: few
v_gene: TRBV11-2
j_gene: TRBJ2-7

CDR3aa: CASNKRPGWETQYF
CDR3nt: TGTGCCAGCAATAAAAGGCCGGGTTGGGAGACCCAGTACTTC
d_gene: -
abundance: -
v_gene: TRBV7-8
j_gene: TRBJ2-5

CDR3aa: CATGTPSSYNSPLHF
CDR3nt: TGTGCCACCGGGACACCGTCGTCCTATAATTCACCCCTCCACTTT
d_gene: -
abundance: -
v_gene: TRBV28
j_gene: TRBJ1-6

CDR3aa: CSAKDRTGEKLFF
CDR3nt: TGCAGCGCCAAGGACAGGACGGGTGAAAAACTGTTTTTT
d_gene: TRBD1
abundance: -
v_gene: TRBV29-1
j_gene: TRBJ1-4

CDR3aa: CASSRDSDYNSPLHF
CDR3nt: TGTGCCAGCAGTCGGGACAGCGATTATAATTCACCCCTCCACTTT
d_gene: TRBD1
abundance: -
v_gene: TRBV7-3
j_gene: TRBJ1-6

CDR3aa: CASSSGSSGNTIYF
CDR3nt: TGCGCCAGCAGCTCGGGAAGCTCGGGAAACACCATATATTTT
d_gene: -
abundance: once
v_gene: TRBV5-1
j_gene: TRBJ1-3

CDR3aa: CASSLLGGHEQYF
CDR3nt: TGTGCCAGCAGCTTACTGGGCGGCCACGAGCAGTACTTC
d_gene: -
abundance: -
v_gene: TRBV6-5
j_gene: TRBJ2-7

CDR3aa: CASRSGAGGNEQFF
CDR3nt: TGTGCCAGCAGGTCGGGGGCTGGTGGTAATGAGCAGTTCTTC
d_gene: -
abundance: once
v_gene: TRBV11-2
j_gene: TRBJ2-1

CDR3aa: CARWDSRETQYF
CDR3nt: TGTGCCCGTTGGGACAGCAGGGAGACCCAGTACTTC
d_gene: -
abundance: few
v_gene: TRBV21-1
j_gene: TRBJ2-5

CDR3aa: CASSLEGGETQYF
CDR3nt: TGTGCCAGCAGCTTAGAGGGGGGAGAGACCCAGTACTTC
d_gene: -
abundance: few
v_gene: TRBV11-3
j_gene: TRBJ2-5

CDR3aa: CASGERTGYQETQYF
CDR3nt: TGCGCCAGCGGGGAGCGAACCGGGTACCAAGAGACCCAGTACTTC
d_gene: -
abundance: -
v_gene: TRBV5-1
j_gene: TRBJ2-5

CDR3aa: CASSVAPGQRSYEQYF
CDR3nt: TGTGCCAGCAGCGTAGCCCCGGGACAGCGATCCTACGAGCAGTACTTC
d_gene: TRBD1
abundance: -
v_gene: TRBV9
j_gene: TRBJ2-7

CDR3aa: CASSPRVRDTEAFF
CDR3nt: TGTGCCAGCAGCCCCAGGGTACGGGACACTGAAGCTTTCTTT
d_gene: -
abundance: -
v_gene: TRBV11-1
j_gene: TRBJ1-1

CDR3aa: CASSLGPNSYEQYF
CDR3nt: TGTGCCAGCAGCTTAGGGCCTAACTCCTACGAGCAGTACTTC
d_gene: -
abundance: -
v_gene: TRBV11-2
j_gene: TRBJ2-7

CDR3aa: CASSELAGGNSPLHF
CDR3nt: TGTGCCAGCAGTGAATTGGCAGGGGGAAATTCACCCCTCCACTTT
d_gene: TRBD1
abundance: -
v_gene: TRBV6-1
j_gene: TRBJ1-6

CDR3aa: CASKGRREFYEQYF
CDR3nt: TGCGCCAGCAAGGGCAGGAGAGAATTCTACGAGCAGTACTTC
d_gene: -
abundance: -
v_gene: TRBV23-1
j_gene: TRBJ2-7

CDR3aa: CASSQGWTSGRRGNEQFF
CDR3nt: TGTGCCAGCAGCCAAGGTTGGACTAGCGGGAGAAGGGGGAATGAGCAGTTCTTC
d_gene: TRBD2
abundance: -
v_gene: TRBV4-2
j_gene: TRBJ2-1

CDR3aa: CASSTRTGAGETQYF
CDR3nt: TGCGCCAGCAGCACGAGGACAGGGGCCGGGGAGACCCAGTACTTC
d_gene: TRBD1
abundance: once
v_gene: TRBV5-1
j_gene: TRBJ2-5

CDR3aa: CASSEEGGGNEQYF
CDR3nt: TGTGCCAGCAGTGAAGAGGGCGGAGGGAACGAGCAGTACTTC
d_gene: -
abundance: -
v_gene: TRBV6-1
j_gene: TRBJ2-7

CDR3aa: CASMTAWGGTGELFF
CDR3nt: TGTGCCAGCATGACGGCTTGGGGCGGCACCGGGGAGCTGTTTTTT
d_gene: -
abundance: few
v_gene: TRBV6-5
j_gene: TRBJ2-2

CDR3aa: CASSSDSANTGELFF
CDR3nt: TGTGCCAGCAGCTCGGACAGCGCGAACACCGGGGAGCTGTTTTTT
d_gene: -
abundance: -
v_gene: TRBV7-7
j_gene: TRBJ2-2

CDR3aa: CASSPVDDTQYF
CDR3nt: TGTGCCAGCAGCCCGGTCGACGATACGCAGTATTTT
d_gene: -
abundance: -
v_gene: TRBV7-2
j_gene: TRBJ2-3

CDR3aa: CASRRQGARTGELFF
CDR3nt: TGTGCCAGTAGGCGACAGGGGGCGAGGACCGGGGAGCTGTTTTTT
d_gene: TRBD1
abundance: once
v_gene: TRBV19
j_gene: TRBJ2-2

CDR3aa: CASSVGQITAKLFF
CDR3nt: TGTGCCAGCAGCGTAGGACAGATCACGGCAAAACTGTTTTTT
d_gene: -
abundance: -
v_gene: TRBV5-6
j_gene: TRBJ1-4

CDR3aa: CASSYATGAGNTIYF
CDR3nt: TGTGCCAGCAGTTACGCTACAGGGGCTGGAAACACCATATATTTT
d_gene: TRBD1
abundance: -
v_gene: TRBV6-6
j_gene: TRBJ1-3

CDR3aa: CASSENPGQGRETQYF
CDR3nt: TGTGCCAGCAGTGAGAATCCGGGACAGGGAAGAGAGACCCAGTACTTC
d_gene: TRBD1
abundance: once
v_gene: TRBV2
j_gene: TRBJ2-5

CDR3aa: CASRRDVMNTEAFF
CDR3nt: TGTGCCAGCAGAAGGGACGTCATGAACACTGAAGCTTTCTTT
d_gene: -
abundance: -
v_gene: TRBV7-2
j_gene: TRBJ1-1

CDR3aa: CASSVVEGAERAFF
CDR3nt: TGTGCCAGCAGCGTAGTAGAGGGCGCGGAGCGAGCTTTCTTT
d_gene: -
abundance: -
v_gene: TRBV9
j_gene: TRBJ1-1

CDR3aa: CASSSGLAGGYEQFF
CDR3nt: TGTGCCAGCAGCTCCGGACTAGCGGGGGGTTATGAGCAGTTCTTC
d_gene: TRBD2
abundance: -
v_gene: TRBV7-2
j_gene: TRBJ2-1

CDR3aa: CASSKVRGAQQYF
CDR3nt: TGTGCCAGCAGCAAAGTCAGGGGGGCCCAGCAGTACTTC
d_gene: -
abundance: -
v_gene: TRBV21-1
j_gene: TRBJ2-7

CDR3aa: CASSIFLGRNQPQHF
CDR3nt: TGTGCCAGTAGTATTTTTTTGGGGCGCAATCAGCCCCAGCATTTT
d_gene: -
abundance: -
v_gene: TRBV19
j_gene: TRBJ1-5

CDR3aa: CASSSGVTVNYGYTF
CDR3nt: TGCGCCAGCAGCTCCGGGGTCACTGTTAACTATGGCTACACCTTC
d_gene: -
abundance: -
v_gene: TRBV5-1
j_gene: TRBJ1-2

CDR3aa: CASQAGRGRYNEQFF
CDR3nt: TGTGCCAGCCAGGCGGGGCGGGGGCGATACAATGAGCAGTTCTTC
d_gene: -
abundance: once
v_gene: TRBV7-9
j_gene: TRBJ2-1

CDR3aa: CASSSPRGKLRDTQYF
CDR3nt: TGTGCCAGCAGCTCACCCCGGGGGAAACTCAGGGATACGCAGTATTTT
d_gene: -
abundance: -
v_gene: TRBV7-2
j_gene: TRBJ2-3

CDR3aa: CASSFERGGGTEAFF
CDR3nt: TGTGCCAGCAGTTTCGAACGAGGGGGCGGGACTGAAGCTTTCTTT
d_gene: TRBD1
abundance: -
v_gene: TRBV6-5
j_gene: TRBJ1-1

CDR3aa: CASSLGLQETQYF
CDR3nt: TGCGCCAGCAGCTTGGGATTACAAGAGACCCAGTACTTC
d_gene: -
abundance: -
v_gene: TRBV5-1
j_gene: TRBJ2-5

CDR3aa: CASSPGTANYGYTF
CDR3nt: TGTGCCAGCTCACCAGGGACGGCTAACTATGGCTACACCTTC
d_gene: -
abundance: -
v_gene: TRBV18
j_gene: TRBJ1-2

CDR3aa: CASSLDSYNEQFF
CDR3nt: TGTGCCAGCAGCTTGGACAGCTACAATGAGCAGTTCTTC
d_gene: -
abundance: -
v_gene: TRBV5-4
j_gene: TRBJ2-1

CDR3aa: CASSALSLAGGQNEQFF
CDR3nt: TGTGCCAGCAGCGCCCTATCACTAGCGGGGGGGCAGAATGAGCAGTTCTTC
d_gene: TRBD2
abundance: -
v_gene: TRBV9
j_gene: TRBJ2-1

CDR3aa: CASSSSTGTEQYF
CDR3nt: TGTGCCAGCAGCTCCTCGACAGGGACCGAGCAGTACTTC
d_gene: TRBD1
abundance: -
v_gene: TRBV7-8
j_gene: TRBJ2-7

CDR3aa: CASSPGFFNEKLFF
CDR3nt: TGTGCCAGCAGCCCAGGGTTTTTTAATGAAAAACTGTTTTTT
d_gene: -
abundance: -
v_gene: TRBV25-1
j_gene: TRBJ1-4